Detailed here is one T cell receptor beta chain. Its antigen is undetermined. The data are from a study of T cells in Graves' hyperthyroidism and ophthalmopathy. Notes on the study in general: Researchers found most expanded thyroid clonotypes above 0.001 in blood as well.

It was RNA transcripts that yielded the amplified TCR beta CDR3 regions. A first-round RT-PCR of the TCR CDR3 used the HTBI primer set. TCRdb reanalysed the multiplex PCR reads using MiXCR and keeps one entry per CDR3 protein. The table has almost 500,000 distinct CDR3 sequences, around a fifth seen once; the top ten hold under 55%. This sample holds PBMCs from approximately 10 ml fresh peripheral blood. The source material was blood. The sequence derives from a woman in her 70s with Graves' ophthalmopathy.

The CDR3 reads CASSPSRGGRTDTQYF. In DNA, the CDR3 is TGTGCCAGCTCCCCCTCACGGGGCGGTCGCACAGATACGCAGTATTTT. V and J are TRBV18 and TRBJ2-3, with D perhaps assigned TRBD1 or TRBD2 (5 bases each). V was trimmed by 6 bases and J by 1 base, leaving 17 bases between them. The germline gives CDR1 KGHSH, CDR2 LQKENI. This CDR3 region has 16 residues.